This TCR beta chain is from a study of siplizumab effects on memory and regulatory T cells. Note on this clone: The target antigen is unknown.

TCRdb keeps only in-frame clones here, not all; method: immunoSEQ multiplex PCR. Of 70,000 to 95,000 clones in the sample, just under 90% are singletons; the top ten hold about 16%. Germline V gene sequence: CDR1 MNHEY, CDR2 SMNVEV (reference sequence). Unmatched junction bases numbered 1, after V lost 4 bases and J lost 4 bases. The CDR3 length is 13 residues. Study-level points and caveats: Proliferating Tregs taken from siplizumab cultures were not shown to have a confirmed suppressive function. Versus roughly 27% in controls, the mappable alloreactive CD4+ clones averaged around 65% Treg-derived with siplizumab.

The TCR sequence derives from a human donor in good health. This chain joins TRBV27 and TRBJ2-7, with 10 bases identical to TRBD2. Sample: CD4+ T cells sorted from blood. CDR3 DNA sequence: TGTGCCAGCAGTTCGGGACTAGCGTACGAGCAGTACTTC. This codes for CASSSGLAYEQYF.